This entry lists 14 T cell receptor beta chains sequenced from one sample in a study of blood T cell repertoires in COVID-19. TCRdb's table, derived via immunoSEQ multiplex PCR, lists solely in-frame clones and lacks some. Found here are 35,000 to 50,000 clones, more than 65% of them singletons; the top ten hold 20% to 25%. Sequenced material: peripheral blood. These receptors all come from an older woman with acute or convalescent COVID-19.

J is TRBJ2-7 and V is TRBV18, with 9 nucleotides matching TRBD2. V gave up 2 bases and J gave up 2 bases; unmatched junction bases: 4. CDR1 and CDR2 from the germline V gene are KGHSH and LQKENI. The CDR3 totals 15 residues. In DNA form, the CDR3 reads TGTGCCAGCTCACCAAGCGGCGGGGGGGCCTACGAGCAGTACTTC. It is translated as CASSPSGGGAYEQYF.

This clone was detected only a few times. The rearrangement links TRBV4-3 to TRBJ2-3, with 10 nucleotides matching TRBD1. This CDR3 region has 18 residues. Looked up from germline, CDR1 is LGHNA and CDR2 is YSLEER. V trimming: 0 bases; J trimming: 1 base; junction bases outside the gene matches: 7. CDR3 coding DNA: TGCGCCAGCAGCCAAGATTGGAGGACAGGGGGAGGCACAGATACGCAGTATTTT. Protein product: CASSQDWRTGGGTDTQYF.

The genes are TRBV18 and TRBJ2-2; 10 bases fit TRBD1. Unmatched junction bases numbered 13, after V lost 3 bases and J lost 0 bases. Germline lookup yields CDR1 KGHSH and CDR2 LQKENI. The CDR3 extends over 20 amino acids. In DNA form, the CDR3 reads TGTGCCAGCTCACCCAAAGTGTCTGGGACAGGGGCCTCGAACACCGGGGAGCTGTTTTTT. Its translation is CASSPKVSGTGASNTGELFF.

V gene TRBV7-2 combines with J gene TRBJ2-5; 8 bases agree with TRBD1. J lost 5 bases, V lost 6 bases, and 11 bases had no gene match. This CDR3 has 15 amino acids. CDR1 is SGHTA, CDR2 FQGNSA, per germline. The CDR3 is CASSLNYRGTETQYF. CDR3 nucleotide sequence: TGTGCCAGCAGTTTGAATTACAGGGGGACGGAGACCCAGTACTTC.

The chain couples TRBV2 to TRBJ1-6; no reliable D call. The germline V gene has CDR1 SNHLY and CDR2 FYNNEI. The CDR3 totals 16 residues. V lost 6 bases, J lost 0 bases, and 12 bases lay in between. Here the CDR3 reads CASSPDGSSYNSPLHF. In DNA form, the CDR3 reads TGTGCCAGCAGCCCCGACGGGAGCTCCTATAATTCACCCCTCCACTTT.

The V call is TRBV18, the J call TRBJ1-3, with D hard to call. CDR3 size: 14 residues. Germline assignment: CDR1 KGHSH and CDR2 LQKENI. V was trimmed by 0 bases and J by 1 base, leaving 4 bases between them. The CDR3 coding sequence is TGTGCCAGCTCACCACCCATTTCTGGAAACACCATATATTTT. Amino acid sequence: CASSPPISGNTIYF.

The V and J genes are TRBV27 and TRBJ1-1; D unresolved. CDR1 and CDR2 (germline): MNHEY, SMNVEV (reference sequence). Trimming shortened V by 0 bases and J by 7 bases, and 12 bases separated the two germline ends. The CDR3 is 14 amino acids. CDR3 in amino acids: CASSLSRGLGEAFF. The CDR3 DNA is TGTGCCAGCAGTTTATCTCGCGGTCTGGGTGAAGCTTTCTTT.

The gene calls are TRBV6-5 and TRBJ2-7; D call uncertain. The CDR3 is 16 residues long. Trimming pared 0 bases from V and 0 bases from J, leaving 12 bases between. Germline loops: CDR1 MNHEY, CDR2 SVGAGI. This CDR3 is CASSYSIYGSSYEQYF. The DNA for the CDR3 is TGTGCCAGCAGTTACTCGATATACGGTAGCTCCTACGAGCAGTACTTC.

The chain joins TRBV19 to TRBJ2-1; 9 nucleotides line up with TRBD2. With 5 bases clipped from V and 4 bases from J, the junction kept 12 bases outside the gene matches. The CDR3 consists of 17 residues. Germline V gene sequence: CDR1 LNHDA, CDR2 SQIVND (reference sequence). The CDR3: CASSLGGSGGLYNEQFF. In nucleotides, the CDR3 is TGTGCCAGTAGTCTCGGCGGTAGCGGGGGCCTATACAATGAGCAGTTCTTC. Together with reference TRBV19 and TRBJ2-1, the CDR3 gives the full variable domain: DGGITQSPKYLFRKEGQNVTLSCEQNLNHDAMYWYRQDPGQGLRLIYYSQIVNDFQKGDIAEGYSVSREKKESFPLTVTSAQKNPTAFYLCASSLGGSGGLYNEQFFGPGTRLTVL.

The chain recombines TRBV7-3 with TRBJ2-2, with TRBD2 matching 9 bases. V trimming: 4 bases; J trimming: 7 bases; junction bases outside the gene matches: 10. Germline V gene lookup returns CDR1 SGHTA and CDR2 FQGTGA. The CDR3 is 16 amino acids. Written as DNA, the CDR3 is TGTGCCAGCAGCTACGGAGGGACTAGCAAAAGCGGGGAGCTGTTTTTT. Its protein is CASSYGGTSKSGELFF.

A few counts support this clone. The chain is built from TRBV6-1 and TRBJ1-4, with D tentatively TRBD1 (6 bases). The CDR3 totals 16 residues. Trimming left V 4 bases short and J 0 bases short, with 12 bases between. Per germline, CDR1 MNHNS and CDR2 SASEGT. CDR3 residues: CASSGDTRATNEKLFF. The CDR3 bases are TGTGCCAGCAGTGGGGACACCCGCGCAACTAATGAAAAACTGTTTTTT.

CDR3 sequence: CASSPPTPNTEAFF. Here the CDR3 DNA reads TGTGCCAGCTCACCACCCACACCGAACACTGAAGCTTTCTTT. The rearrangement uses TRBV18 and TRBJ1-1; D uncertain. The germline V and J ends were trimmed by 0 bases and 1 base, with 6 bases remaining between them. Per germline, CDR1 KGHSH and CDR2 LQKENI. The CDR3 loop spans 14 amino acids.

The chain has TRBV2 and TRBJ2-7; 7 positions match TRBD1. The CDR3 consists of 15 residues. Germline-derived CDR1 and CDR2 are SNHLY and FYNNEI. The junction had 10 bases not matched to a gene; V was cut back by 1 base and J by 7 bases. The CDR3 coding sequence is TGTGCCAGCAGTGAAGTAAGGGCAGGGGGTGGTGAGCAGTACTTC. Translating it yields CASSEVRAGGGEQYF. The full variable domain, with the rest looked up from reference TRBV2 and TRBJ2-7, is EPEVTQTPSHQVTQMGQEVILRCVPISNHLYFYWYRQILGQKVEFLVSFYNNEISEKSEIFDDQFSVERPDGSNFTLKIRSTKLEDSAMYFCASSEVRAGGGEQYFGPGTRLTVT.

The chain recombines TRBV13 with TRBJ1-2, with a tentative D call TRBD1 (5 bases). This CDR3 is 14 amino acids long. CDR1 PRHDT and CDR2 FYEKMQ come from the germline V gene (reference sequence). Trimming removed 0 bases at V and 2 bases at J, with 7 bases between. This chain's CDR3 is CASSLGAGNYGYTF. The DNA of the CDR3 is TGTGCCAGCAGCTTAGGGGCAGGGAACTATGGCTACACCTTC. Based on the CDR3 plus reference TRBV13 and TRBJ1-2, the full variable domain is AAGVIQSPRHLIKEKRETATLKCYPIPRHDTVYWYQQGPGQDPQFLISFYEKMQSDKGSIPDRFSAQQFSDYHSELNMSSLELGDSALYFCASSLGAGNYGYTFGSGTRLTVV.